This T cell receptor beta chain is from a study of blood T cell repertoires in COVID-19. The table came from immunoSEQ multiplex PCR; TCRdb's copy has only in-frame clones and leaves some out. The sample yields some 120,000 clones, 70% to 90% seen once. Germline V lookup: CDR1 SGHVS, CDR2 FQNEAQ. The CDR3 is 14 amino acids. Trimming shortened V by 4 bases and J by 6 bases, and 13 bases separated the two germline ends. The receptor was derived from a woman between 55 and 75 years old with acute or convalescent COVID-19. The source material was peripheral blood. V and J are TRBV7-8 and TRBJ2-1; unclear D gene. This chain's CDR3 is CASSSTTAGNEQFF. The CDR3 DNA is TGTGCCAGCAGCTCAACTACTGCTGGCAATGAGCAGTTCTTC.